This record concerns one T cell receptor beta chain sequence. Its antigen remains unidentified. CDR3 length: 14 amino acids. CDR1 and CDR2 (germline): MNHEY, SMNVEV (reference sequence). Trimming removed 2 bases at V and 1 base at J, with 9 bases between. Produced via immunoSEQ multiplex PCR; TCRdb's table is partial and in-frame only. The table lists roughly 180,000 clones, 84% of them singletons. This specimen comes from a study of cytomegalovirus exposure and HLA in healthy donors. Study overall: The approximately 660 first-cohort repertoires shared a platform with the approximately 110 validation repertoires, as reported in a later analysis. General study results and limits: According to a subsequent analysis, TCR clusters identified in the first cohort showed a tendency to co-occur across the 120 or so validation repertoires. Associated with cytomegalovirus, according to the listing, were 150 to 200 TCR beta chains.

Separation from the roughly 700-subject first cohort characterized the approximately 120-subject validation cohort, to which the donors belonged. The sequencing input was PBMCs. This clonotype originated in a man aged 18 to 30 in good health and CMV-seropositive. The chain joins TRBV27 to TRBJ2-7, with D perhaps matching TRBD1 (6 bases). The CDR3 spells CASSLTGRSYEQYF. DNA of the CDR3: TGTGCCAGCAGTTTAACAGGGCGGTCCTACGAGCAGTACTTC.